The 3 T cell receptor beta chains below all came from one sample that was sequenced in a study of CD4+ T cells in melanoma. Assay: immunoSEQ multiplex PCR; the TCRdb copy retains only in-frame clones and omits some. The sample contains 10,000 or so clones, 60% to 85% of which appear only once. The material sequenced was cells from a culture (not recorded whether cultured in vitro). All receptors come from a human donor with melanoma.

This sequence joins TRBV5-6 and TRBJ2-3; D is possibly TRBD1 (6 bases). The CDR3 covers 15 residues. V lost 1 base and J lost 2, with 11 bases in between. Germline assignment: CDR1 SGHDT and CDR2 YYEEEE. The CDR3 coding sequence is TGTGCCAGCAGCTTGATCGCAGGGGTCACAGATACGCAGTATTTT. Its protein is CASSLIAGVTDTQYF.

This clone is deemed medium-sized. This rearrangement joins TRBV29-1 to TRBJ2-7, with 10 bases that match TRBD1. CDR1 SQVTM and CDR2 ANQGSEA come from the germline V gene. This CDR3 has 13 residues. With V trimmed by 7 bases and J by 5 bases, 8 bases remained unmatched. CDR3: CSAGTGQGNEQYF. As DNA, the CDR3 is TGCAGCGCCGGCACGGGACAGGGGAACGAGCAGTACTTC.

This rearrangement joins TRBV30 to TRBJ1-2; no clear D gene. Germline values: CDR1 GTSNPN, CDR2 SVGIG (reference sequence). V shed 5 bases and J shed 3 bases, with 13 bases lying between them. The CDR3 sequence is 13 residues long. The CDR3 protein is CAWQSSTYYGYTF. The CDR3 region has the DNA TGTGCCTGGCAATCCTCCACCTACTATGGCTACACCTTC.